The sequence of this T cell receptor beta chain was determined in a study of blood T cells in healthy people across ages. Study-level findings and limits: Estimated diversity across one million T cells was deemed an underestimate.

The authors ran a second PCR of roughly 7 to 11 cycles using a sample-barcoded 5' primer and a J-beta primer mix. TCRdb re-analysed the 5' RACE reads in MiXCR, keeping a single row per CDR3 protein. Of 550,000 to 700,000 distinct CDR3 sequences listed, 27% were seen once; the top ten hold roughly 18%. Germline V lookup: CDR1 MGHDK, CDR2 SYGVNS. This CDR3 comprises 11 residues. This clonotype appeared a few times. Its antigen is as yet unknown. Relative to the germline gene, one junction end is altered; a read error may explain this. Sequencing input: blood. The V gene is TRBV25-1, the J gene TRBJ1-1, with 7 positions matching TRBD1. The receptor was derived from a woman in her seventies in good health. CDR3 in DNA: TGTGCCGGCAGTGATGACAGGGAGACTTTCTTT. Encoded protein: CAGSDDRETFF.